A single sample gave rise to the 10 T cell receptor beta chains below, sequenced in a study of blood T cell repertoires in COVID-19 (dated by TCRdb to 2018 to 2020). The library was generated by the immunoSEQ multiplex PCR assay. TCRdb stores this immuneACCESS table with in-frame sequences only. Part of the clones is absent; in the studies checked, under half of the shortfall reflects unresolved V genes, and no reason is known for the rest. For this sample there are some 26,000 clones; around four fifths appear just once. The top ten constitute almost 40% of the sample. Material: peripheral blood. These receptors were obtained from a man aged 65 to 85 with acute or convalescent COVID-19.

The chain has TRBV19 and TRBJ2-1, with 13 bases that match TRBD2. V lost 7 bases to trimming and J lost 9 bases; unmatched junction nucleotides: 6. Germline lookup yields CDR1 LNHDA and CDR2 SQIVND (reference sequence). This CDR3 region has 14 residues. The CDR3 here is CASIRLAGGGEQFF. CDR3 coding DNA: TGTGCCAGTATCCGACTAGCGGGGGGAGGTGAGCAGTTCTTC.

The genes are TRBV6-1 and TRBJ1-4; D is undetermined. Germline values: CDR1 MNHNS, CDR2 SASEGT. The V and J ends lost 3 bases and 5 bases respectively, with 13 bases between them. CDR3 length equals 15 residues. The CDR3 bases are TGTGCCAGCAGTGATTACACCGCCATAAATGAAAAACTGTTTTTT. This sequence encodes CASSDYTAINEKLFF.

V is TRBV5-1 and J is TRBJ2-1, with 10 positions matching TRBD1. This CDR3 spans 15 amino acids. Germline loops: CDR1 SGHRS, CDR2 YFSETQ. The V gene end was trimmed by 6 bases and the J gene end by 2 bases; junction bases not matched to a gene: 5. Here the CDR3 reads CASTLTGGAYNEQFF. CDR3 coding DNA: TGCGCCAGCACTTTGACAGGGGGCGCCTACAATGAGCAGTTCTTC.

As DNA, the CDR3 is TGTGCCAGCAGCTTTAGCGGGGGCACAGATACGCAGTATTTT. Translation: CASSFSGGTDTQYF. V gene TRBV5-5 combines with J gene TRBJ2-3, with 8 bases matching TRBD2. Losses at the gene ends were 2 bases for V and 1 base for J; bases not matched to a gene: 0. The CDR3 contains 14 residues. From germline, CDR1 is SGHKS and CDR2 YYEKEE (reference sequence). Based on the CDR3 plus reference TRBV5-5 and TRBJ2-3, the full variable domain is DAGVTQSPTHLIKTRGQQVTLRCSPISGHKSVSWYQQVLGQGPQFIFQYYEKEERGRGNFPDRFSARQFPNYSSELNVNALLLGDSALYLCASSFSGGTDTQYFGPGTRLTVL.

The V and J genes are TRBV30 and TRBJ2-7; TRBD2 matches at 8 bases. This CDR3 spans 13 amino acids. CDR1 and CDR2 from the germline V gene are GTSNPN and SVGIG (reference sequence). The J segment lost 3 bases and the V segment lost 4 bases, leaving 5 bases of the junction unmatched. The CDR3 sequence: CAWTGGGIYEQYF. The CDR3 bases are TGTGCCTGGACCGGCGGGGGGATCTACGAGCAGTACTTC.

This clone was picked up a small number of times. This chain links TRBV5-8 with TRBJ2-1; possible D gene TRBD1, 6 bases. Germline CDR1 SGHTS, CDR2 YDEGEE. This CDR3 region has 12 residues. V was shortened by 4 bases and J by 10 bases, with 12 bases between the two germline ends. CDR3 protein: CASSKTGSEQFF. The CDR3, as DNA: TGTGCCAGCAGCAAGACAGGATCGGAGCAGTTCTTC.

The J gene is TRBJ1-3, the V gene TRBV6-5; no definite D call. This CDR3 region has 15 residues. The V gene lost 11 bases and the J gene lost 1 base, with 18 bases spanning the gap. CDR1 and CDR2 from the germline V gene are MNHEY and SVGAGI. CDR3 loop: CACRINGVSGNTIYF. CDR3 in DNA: TGTGCCTGCCGAATTAATGGAGTTTCTGGAAACACCATATATTTT.

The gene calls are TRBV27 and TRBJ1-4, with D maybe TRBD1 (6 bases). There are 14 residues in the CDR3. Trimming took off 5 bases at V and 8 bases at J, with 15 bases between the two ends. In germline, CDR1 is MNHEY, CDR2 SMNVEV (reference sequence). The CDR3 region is CASSRQGYGEKLFF. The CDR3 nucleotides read TGTGCCAGCAGTCGTCAGGGGTACGGGGAAAAACTGTTTTTT. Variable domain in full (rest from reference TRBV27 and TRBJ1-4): EAQVTQNPRYLITVTGKKLTVTCSQNMNHEYMSWYRQDPGLGLRQIYYSMNVEVTDKGDVPEGYKVSRKEKRNFPLILESPSPNQTSLYFCASSRQGYGEKLFFGSGTQLSVL.

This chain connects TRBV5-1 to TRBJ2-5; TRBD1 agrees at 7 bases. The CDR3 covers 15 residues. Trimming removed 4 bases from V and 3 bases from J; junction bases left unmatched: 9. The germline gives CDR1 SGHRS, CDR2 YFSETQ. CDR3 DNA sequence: TGCGCCAGCAGCGGCCCAACCGGGACAGAAGAGACCCAGTACTTC. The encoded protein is CASSGPTGTEETQYF.

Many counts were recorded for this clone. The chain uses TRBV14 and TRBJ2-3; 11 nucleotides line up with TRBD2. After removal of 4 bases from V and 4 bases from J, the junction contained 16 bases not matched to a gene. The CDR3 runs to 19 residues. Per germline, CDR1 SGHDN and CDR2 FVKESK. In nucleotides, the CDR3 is TGTGCCAGCAGCCGGCGTACTAGCGGGAGTTCAATTACCGCAGATACGCAGTATTTT. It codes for CASSRRTSGSSITADTQYF. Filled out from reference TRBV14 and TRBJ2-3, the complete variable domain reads EAGVTQFPSHSVIEKGQTVTLRCDPISGHDNLYWYRRVMGKEIKFLLHFVKESKQDESGMPNNRFLAERTGGTYSTLKVQPAELEDSGVYFCASSRRTSGSSITADTQYFGPGTRLTVL.